These T cell receptor beta chains were read from a single sample in a study of blood T cell repertoires in COVID-19. Profiling relied on immunoSEQ multiplex PCR, and the TCRdb table lists in-frame clones only, not all of them. The sample contains 150,000 to 200,000 clones, more than 75% of which appear only once. What was sequenced was peripheral blood. Receptors originate from a man in his 70s with acute or convalescent COVID-19. Both conserved end residues are part of each CDR3. D genes are given only for firm matches. For some rows the clone size is stated as once, few or many, or as a class when expanded; others skip it.

cdr3_length d_call j_call clone_size v_call cdr3_aa
16 - TRBJ1-5 - TRBV29-1 CSVSLGGEESNQPQHF
11 - TRBJ2-7 - TRBV6-2/TRBV6-3 CASSYRYEQYF
13 - TRBJ2-5 - TRBV25-1 CASRRGNQETQYF
14 - TRBJ1-1 - TRBV7-3 CASSLRGRSTEAFF
15 TRBD1 TRBJ1-6 - TRBV4-1 CASSHPTGGNSPLHF
17 TRBD1 TRBJ2-2 - TRBV5-6 CASSADRGREGTGELFF
11 TRBD1 TRBJ1-5 once TRBV20-1 CSALQGEPQHF
14 - TRBJ1-1 - TRBV16 CASSPNRVNTEAFF
14 - TRBJ2-3 - TRBV5-1 CASSFTGGTDTQYF
18 - TRBJ2-7 - TRBV2 CASSGGARWGVSGYEQYF
14 - TRBJ1-1 - TRBV30 CAWSAAQGNTEAFF
13 - TRBJ2-1 - TRBV7-2 CASSLRLYNEQFF
14 - TRBJ1-5 few TRBV2 CASRVGLSNQPQHF
14 TRBD1 TRBJ2-7 - TRBV18 CASSPRTGGYEQYF
12 - TRBJ1-2 - TRBV5-6 CASSSLDYGYTF
17 - TRBJ2-3 - TRBV9 CASSPRTAERSTDTQYF
13 - TRBJ2-5 - TRBV2 CASRHRVGETQYF
15 TRBD1 TRBJ1-3 - TRBV19 CASSTDRLRGNTIYF
13 TRBD1 TRBJ1-2 - TRBV30 CAWSVQGDYGYTF
14 - TRBJ1-2 - TRBV6-5 CASSRFQGNYGYTF
17 - TRBJ1-1 - TRBV19 CASSINFGGLVNTEAFF
14 TRBD2 TRBJ2-1 - TRBV4-1 CASSRSGGRDEQFF
14 - TRBJ2-5 - TRBV27 CAKPTRGPPETQYF
17 - TRBJ2-2 - TRBV5-1 CASSQIEQTAGTGELFF
13 - TRBJ1-2 many TRBV6-5 CASRPPEGFGYTF
15 TRBD1 TRBJ1-3 - TRBV28 CASSLQGLGGNTIYF
14 TRBD1 TRBJ1-4 - TRBV5-4 CASSPTTDREALFF
14 - TRBJ1-4 - TRBV5-1 CASSFRGGTEKLFF
14 - TRBJ1-2 - TRBV3-1/TRBV3-2 CASSQETESDGYTF
13 - TRBJ1-1 - TRBV5-1 CASSLIQDTEAFF
14 - TRBJ2-5 - TRBV10-1 CASSESWPGETQYF
14 - TRBJ1-2 - TRBV18 CASSPGSESAGYTF
12 - TRBJ2-7 - TRBV2 CASSNRGGEQYF
14 TRBD1 TRBJ2-7 - TRBV27 CASSLGDRVGEQYF
14 - TRBJ1-4 - TRBV9 CASSVGGTNEKLFF
15 - TRBJ2-3 - TRBV18 CASSPSSYGEDTQYF
15 - TRBJ2-7 - TRBV6-1 CASSEVRVLVHEQYF
16 - TRBJ2-7 - TRBV18 CASSPPYKGVAYEQYF
16 - TRBJ1-3 - TRBV14 CASSQWGAGDGNTIYF
14 - TRBJ2-7 - TRBV27 CASSLRQGAYEQYF
14 TRBD2 TRBJ2-1 few TRBV19 CASSSPSTSHEQFF
16 TRBD2 TRBJ2-2 - TRBV18 CASSPRAGGNTGELFF